What follows are 21 T cell receptor beta chains derived from one specimen sequenced in a study of identical twins. TCRdb fed the 5' RACE reads into MiXCR, producing one record per CDR3 protein. The profile shows around 490,000 distinct CDR3 sequences, nearly 15% of them singletons. Another study also made use of these data, one on yellow fever vaccine responses in identical twins.

What was sequenced was CD4+ T cells sorted from blood. These TCRs come from a woman between 18 and 30 years old in good health.

The table lists this clonotype with many counts. The gene calls are TRBV7-6 and TRBJ2-3; D is perhaps TRBD1 (5 bases). Germline V gene lookup returns CDR1 SGHVS and CDR2 FNYEAQ. This CDR3 has 14 amino acids. Deletions cut 1 base from V and 2 bases from J, with 7 bases between. This CDR3 is CASSLGQITDTQYF. For the CDR3, the DNA is TGTGCCAGCAGCTTAGGACAGATCACAGATACGCAGTATTTT.

The genes are TRBV3-1 and TRBJ2-4, with D perhaps matching TRBD1 (6 bases). The length of the CDR3 is 15 residues. CDR1 LGHDT and CDR2 YNNKEL come from the germline V gene (reference sequence). Trimming took off 3 bases at V and 3 bases at J, with 12 bases between the two ends. The CDR3 nucleotides are TGTGCCAGCAGCCATGGACAGATCCACAAAAACATTCAGTACTTC. As protein: CASSHGQIHKNIQYF.

V and J are TRBV7-9 and TRBJ1-1, with D unresolved. V lost 5 bases, J lost 4 bases, and 14 bases lay in between. The CDR3 runs to 14 residues. Per the germline V gene, CDR1 is SEHNR and CDR2 is FQNEAQ (reference sequence). The CDR3 DNA is TGTGCCAGCAGCCTCGGCCAGCGGGGCACTGAAGCTTTCTTT. Translating it yields CASSLGQRGTEAFF.

This chain connects TRBV20-1 to TRBJ2-1, with 8 bases identical to TRBD2. V shed 6 bases and J 0 bases; nucleotides not matched to a gene: 13. Per germline, CDR1 DFQATT and CDR2 SNEGSKA (reference sequence). The CDR3 covers 17 residues. DNA of the CDR3: TGCAGTGCCGACGGGGCGGGAGGTAGGGCCTCCTACAATGAGCAGTTCTTC. This sequence encodes CSADGAGGRASYNEQFF.

This clonotype came up a few times. This rearrangement joins TRBV20-1 to TRBJ2-2; 9 bases are shared with TRBD2. CDR1 and CDR2 from the germline V gene are DFQATT and SNEGSKA (reference sequence). The CDR3 is 16 residues long. V dropped 0 bases and J dropped 8; count of bases not matched to a gene: 10. The CDR3 nucleotides read TGCAGTGCTAGAGATCAGGCTAGCGGGATTATAGGGGAGCTGTTTTTT. Translating it yields CSARDQASGIIGELFF.

V gene TRBV5-1 combines with J gene TRBJ2-1; 11 bases are shared with TRBD2. Germline loops: CDR1 SGHRS, CDR2 YFSETQ. This CDR3 region has 14 residues. The trim removed 8 bases at V and 9 bases at J, leaving 10 bases unmatched. CDR3 protein: CASFVAGGPSEQFF. CDR3 in DNA: TGCGCCAGTTTCGTAGCGGGGGGGCCGAGTGAGCAGTTCTTC.

The rearrangement links TRBV7-2 to TRBJ2-1; no reliable D call. From germline, CDR1 is SGHTA and CDR2 FQGNSA. The CDR3 runs to 12 residues. Trimming shortened V by 5 bases and J by 10 bases, and 12 bases separated the two germline ends. The CDR3 region is CASSPLGPEQFF. CDR3 nucleotide sequence: TGTGCCAGCAGCCCACTCGGCCCCGAGCAGTTCTTC.

This chain links TRBV7-8 with TRBJ1-1; D gene unclear. The CDR3 consists of 16 residues. Germline-derived CDR1 and CDR2 are SGHVS and FQNEAQ. Trimming removed 0 bases at V and 0 bases at J, with 11 bases between. CDR3 region: CASSLAQGWVNTEAFF. The CDR3 DNA reads TGTGCCAGCAGCTTAGCGCAAGGTTGGGTGAACACTGAAGCTTTCTTT.

The V and J genes are TRBV6-5 and TRBJ2-6; either TRBD1 or TRBD2 may fit D (5 bases each). CDR1 MNHEY and CDR2 SVGAGI come from the germline V gene. CDR3 length equals 15 residues. Trimming removed 0 bases from V and 2 bases from J, with 5 bases in between. CDR3 residues: CASSYSGAGANVLTF. The CDR3, as DNA: TGTGCCAGCAGTTACTCGGGGGCTGGGGCCAACGTCCTGACTTTC.

The CDR3: CASSWKVDSGNTIYF. CDR3 nucleotides: TGTGCCAGCAGTTGGAAAGTGGACTCTGGAAACACCATATATTTT. The chain recombines TRBV12-3 or TRBV12-4 with TRBJ1-3, with no clear D. The length of the CDR3 is 15 residues. V dropped 4 bases and J dropped 0 bases, with 10 bases sitting between them.

The chain recombines TRBV6-1 with TRBJ2-4; a weak D match, TRBD1 (5 bases). The V gene lost 5 bases and the J gene lost 1 base, with 9 bases spanning the gap. In germline, CDR1 is MNHNS, CDR2 SASEGT. The CDR3 is 14 residues long. The CDR3 DNA is TGTGCCAGCAGTCAGGGTGTTGCCAAAAACATTCAGTACTTC. Residues: CASSQGVAKNIQYF.

This chain uses TRBV3-1 with TRBJ2-7; maybe TRBD2 (5 bases). The CDR3 totals 14 residues. V lost 1 base and J lost 5, with 12 bases in between. CDR1 is LGHDT and CDR2 is YNNKEL in the germline V gene (reference sequence). CDR3 sequence reads: CASSQGTRVDEQYF. The DNA of the CDR3 is TGTGCCAGCAGCCAAGGCACGCGGGTGGACGAGCAGTACTTC.

V and J are TRBV6-4 and TRBJ2-1, with D maybe TRBD2 (6 bases). V was cut by 2 bases and J by 8 bases, with 19 bases left in between. CDR3 size: 16 residues. Germline loops: CDR1 MRHNA, CDR2 SNTAGT. The CDR3, as DNA: TGTGCCAGCAGTGACCGGGGTGGGGCAGCGGGCGATGAGCAGTTCTTC. Its translation: CASSDRGGAAGDEQFF.

The rearrangement joins TRBV5-1 to TRBJ2-1, with D perhaps TRBD2 (5 bases). Germline CDR1 SGHRS, CDR2 YFSETQ. V was pared by 2 bases and J by 8 bases, with 14 bases between. This CDR3 comprises 14 residues. The CDR3 spells CASSFGLPGDEQFF. The CDR3 nucleotides are TGCGCCAGCAGCTTCGGACTCCCTGGGGATGAGCAGTTCTTC. Complete variable domain (other parts from reference TRBV5-1 and TRBJ2-1): KAGVTQTPRYLIKTRGQQVTLSCSPISGHRSVSWYQQTPGQGLQFLFEYFSETQRNKGNFPGRFSGRQFSNSRSEMNVSTLELGDSALYLCASSFGLPGDEQFFGPGTRLTVL.

This rearrangement joins TRBV11-2 to TRBJ2-7; 7 bases line up with TRBD1. Trimming cost V 5 bases and J 4 bases; bases outside gene matches: 8. Germline values: CDR1 SGHAT, CDR2 FQNNGV. The CDR3 extends over 14 amino acids. The CDR3 DNA follows: TGTGCCAGCAGCGAGGAACAGGGGAATTACGAGCAGTACTTC. Residues: CASSEEQGNYEQYF.

This rearrangement joins TRBV21-1 to TRBJ2-3; no check of the table's D call, TRBD2, against the DNA was made. The J call is doubtful: the DNA matches TRBJ1-5 better. TRBV21-1 is a pseudogene segment. This CDR3 region has 19 residues. The CDR3 DNA follows: TGTGCCAGCAGCAAATCAGGGGGAGGGCCCCCCACCTACACAGATACGCAGCATTTT. Amino acid sequence: CASSKSGGGPPTYTDTQHF.

This clonotype was seen at least ten times. In DNA form, the CDR3 reads TGCGCCAGCAGCTTGGAGGGGACCAGCAATCAGCCCCAGCATTTT. It codes for CASSLEGTSNQPQHF. The chain links TRBV5-1 to TRBJ1-5; a weak D match, TRBD1 (5 bases). The V and J ends lost 0 bases and 1 base respectively, with 8 bases between them. Germline CDR1 is SGHRS and CDR2 is YFSETQ. This CDR3 has 15 residues.

There are many counts of this clonotype. V usage is TRBV5-1 and J usage is TRBJ2-6, with 9 bases fitting TRBD1. The CDR3 covers 18 residues. Unmatched junction bases numbered 6, after V lost 2 bases and J lost 0 bases. Germline V gene data show CDR1 as SGHRS and CDR2 as YFSETQ. The CDR3 nucleotides are TGCGCCAGCAGCTTCCGGGACAGGGCTCGCTCTGGGGCCAACGTCCTGACTTTC. It specifies CASSFRDRARSGANVLTF.

The chain combines TRBV6-1 with TRBJ2-2; 7 bases align to TRBD2. The CDR3 is made up of 14 amino acids. Per the germline V gene, CDR1 is MNHNS and CDR2 is SASEGT. V was clipped by 6 bases and J by 5 bases; unmatched bases: 6. The CDR3 nucleotides read TGTGCCAGCAGGGGACTAACGATTACCGGGGAGCTGTTTTTT. This translates into CASRGLTITGELFF.

This clonotype has just a few counts. The J gene is TRBJ1-2, the V gene TRBV12-3 or TRBV12-4, with D perhaps TRBD1 (5 bases). The CDR3 loop spans 13 amino acids. The V end lost 6 bases, the J end lost 3 bases, and 11 bases lay between the germline ends. CDR3 nucleotide sequence: TGTGCCAGCAGCATCAGGACACACTATGGCTACACCTTC. Amino acid sequence: CASSIRTHYGYTF.

The chain links TRBV24-1 to TRBJ1-1; D remains ambiguous. V was clipped by 4 bases and J by 10 bases, with 15 bases between them. Germline CDR1 and CDR2: KGHDR and SFDVKD. The CDR3 is 13 amino acids. CDR3: CATSERTGLGAFF. The CDR3 DNA reads TGTGCCACCAGTGAACGAACGGGTCTAGGAGCTTTCTTT.